This TCR beta chain was sequenced during a study of molecular identifiers for immune sequencing clone quantification. A single record per CDR3 protein comes from TCRdb applying MiXCR to the PCR reads. The sample lists a few hundred thousand distinct CDR3 sequences, about a fifth occurring once. This clonotype was recorded at least ten times. The CDR3 spans 15 residues. Germline loops: CDR1 SGDLS, CDR2 YYNGEE. The V end lost 0 bases, the J end lost 6 bases, and 12 bases lay between the germline ends. This chain joins TRBV9 and TRBJ2-2, with a possible D match to TRBD2 (5 bases). The specimen sequenced was naive CD8+ T cells from blood, with Jurkat cell RNA spiked in. This sample's subset: FACS-sorted CD8+CD4-CCR7+CD45RA+ naive T cells. The TCR sequence derives from a human donor in good health. Some libraries in this study had Jurkat cell RNA spiked in. Here the CDR3 DNA reads TGTGCCAGCAGCGTAGATGGAGGACCGTCCGGGGAGCTGTTTTTT. This codes for CASSVDGGPSGELFF.